A selection of T cell receptor beta chains follows, all from one sample in a study of T cell repertoires in cytomegalovirus infection. MiXCR, run by TCRdb on the reads, gives a single entry per CDR3 protein. The data contain a few hundred thousand distinct CDR3 sequences, approximately 26% of them seen just once; the ten biggest clones take up over 10%. The sample consisted of PBMCs. Every receptor here comes from a human donor in good health (CMV status not recorded). Some clones in this sample may be carry-over from other donors' samples. The CDR3 runs from the conserved cysteine through the conserved F or W. The order of the fields is J gene, D gene, V gene, clone size, CDR3 protein, CDR3 DNA. The D gene is left open where the match is weak. Size is omitted from some rows. Given values are once, few, many or a class for expanded clones.

TRBJ1-1 | NA | TRBV6-2/TRBV6-3 | few | CASSYQQEAFF | TGTGCCAGCAGTTACCAACAGGAAGCTTTCTTT
TRBJ2-1 | TRBD2 | TRBV7-8 | NA | CASSLGAGLRPYNEQFF | TGTGCCAGCAGCTTAGGGGCGGGACTAAGGCCTTACAATGAGCAGTTCTTC
TRBJ1-1 | TRBD1 | TRBV7-6 | few | CASSRGQGVMNTEAFF | TGTGCCAGCAGCCGAGGACAGGGGGTCATGAACACTGAAGCTTTCTTT
TRBJ2-5 | TRBD1 | TRBV20-1 | NA | CSASEARQGVRETQYF | TGCAGTGCTAGTGAAGCGAGACAGGGGGTTCGGGAGACCCAGTACTTC
TRBJ2-1 | TRBD1 | TRBV10-2 | NA | CASSKTGSSYNEQFF | TGCGCCAGCAGCAAGACAGGGAGCTCCTACAATGAGCAGTTCTTC
TRBJ2-2 | TRBD2 | TRBV7-2 | NA | CASSAPGGSAGTGELFF | TGTGCCAGCAGCGCCCCGGGGGGGTCGGCTGGCACCGGGGAGCTGTTTTTT
TRBJ1-1 | NA | TRBV5-1 | NA | CASSLVQVGEAFF | TGCGCCAGCAGCTTGGTACAGGTTGGTGAAGCTTTCTTT
TRBJ2-7 | TRBD2 | TRBV7-2 | NA | CASSMPGLASEQYF | TGTGCCAGCAGCATGCCGGGACTAGCTTCCGAGCAGTACTTC
TRBJ2-1 | TRBD1 | TRBV9 | NA | CASSVESGPGQGSNEQFF | TGTGCCAGCAGCGTAGAGTCGGGACCGGGACAGGGGTCGAATGAGCAGTTCTTC
TRBJ2-2 | NA | TRBV5-4 | NA | CASSPYYDSGELFF | TGTGCCAGCAGCCCTTACTATGATTCCGGGGAGCTGTTTTTT
TRBJ1-2 | TRBD1 | TRBV19 | few | CASSKSGTALLYGYTF | TGTGCCAGTAGTAAATCCGGGACAGCCCTCCTCTATGGCTACACCTTC
TRBJ2-1 | NA | TRBV7-2 | many | CASGGRVEGEQFF | TGTGCCAGTGGGGGTAGAGTCGAGGGTGAGCAGTTCTTC
TRBJ2-1 | NA | TRBV19 | many | CASSEGAISYNEQFF | TGTGCCAGTAGTGAAGGGGCAATTTCCTACAATGAGCAGTTCTTC
TRBJ2-1 | NA | TRBV4-3 | few | CASSQGRGQFNEQFF | TGCGCCAGCAGCCAAGGCAGGGGTCAGTTCAATGAGCAGTTCTTC
TRBJ2-5 | NA | TRBV7-2 | NA | CASSSAELGYQETQYF | TGTGCCAGCAGCTCCGCTGAGTTAGGTTATCAAGAGACCCAGTACTTC
TRBJ2-1 | NA | TRBV11-2 | many | CASSRQESYNEQFF | TGTGCCAGCAGCAGACAGGAATCTTACAATGAGCAGTTCTTC
TRBJ2-3 | NA | TRBV14 | many | CASSQASWRAYTDTQYF | TGTGCCAGCAGCCAAGCGTCGTGGCGGGCATACACAGATACGCAGTATTTT
TRBJ1-2 | NA | TRBV7-2 | many | CASSRLPREGDYGYTF | TGTGCCAGCAGCCGACTTCCGCGGGAGGGGGACTATGGCTACACCTTC
TRBJ1-5 | NA | TRBV7-9 | NA | CASMRGVGGQPQHF | TGTGCCAGCATGAGGGGGGTTGGTGGTCAGCCCCAGCATTTT
TRBJ2-1 | TRBD2 | TRBV28 | few | CASSSPVWGGFF | TGTGCCAGCAGTTCCCCCGTATGGGGGGGGTTCTTC
TRBJ2-1 | NA | TRBV7-3 | NA | CASSGGTHNEQFF | TGTGCCAGCAGCGGCGGGACACACAATGAGCAGTTCTTC
TRBJ1-5 | NA | TRBV2 | NA | CASSAKDDGQPQHF | TGTGCCAGCAGTGCTAAGGACGATGGTCAGCCCCAGCATTTT
TRBJ2-2 | TRBD2 | TRBV10-3 | NA | CAITDRAGGTGELFF | TGTGCCATCACCGACCGGGCGGGAGGCACCGGGGAGCTGTTTTTT
TRBJ2-5 | TRBD1 | TRBV5-6 | NA | CASSFNWDRGLETQYF | TGTGCCAGCAGCTTTAATTGGGACAGGGGGTTGGAGACCCAGTACTTC
TRBJ2-5 | NA | TRBV20-1 | NA | CSARRHLQETQYF | TGCAGTGCTAGAAGACATCTCCAAGAGACCCAGTACTTC
TRBJ1-2 | NA | TRBV7-2 | many | CASGPSFGNYGYTF | TGTGCCAGCGGGCCCTCCTTCGGAAACTATGGCTACACCTTC
TRBJ1-2 | TRBD1 | TRBV19 | few | CASRGVDRGGSGYTF | TGTGCCAGTAGGGGAGTGGACAGGGGGGGATCTGGCTACACCTTC
TRBJ1-2 | NA | TRBV15 | NA | CATSRTWSPGRGYTF | TGTGCCACCAGCAGAACCTGGTCACCGGGACGTGGCTACACCTTC
TRBJ2-7 | TRBD1 | TRBV3-1 | NA | CASSPGTAPEQYF | TGTGCCAGCAGCCCAGGGACAGCCCCTGAGCAGTACTTC
TRBJ1-1 | TRBD1 | TRBV6-5 | few | CASRDRGPEAFF | TGTGCCAGCCGGGACAGGGGCCCTGAAGCTTTCTTT
TRBJ2-1 | NA | TRBV27 | NA | CASTSLPPGQGHNEQFF | TGTGCCAGCACCTCGCTCCCGCCAGGGCAGGGTCACAATGAGCAGTTCTTC
TRBJ1-6 | NA | TRBV14 | NA | CASSQFQGQDSPLHF | TGTGCCAGCAGCCAATTCCAGGGGCAGGATTCACCCCTCCACTTT
TRBJ2-1 | TRBD2 | TRBV7-2 | many | CASSRGGSGYNEQFF | TGTGCCAGCAGCCGCGGCGGGAGCGGTTACAATGAGCAGTTCTTC
TRBJ2-3 | TRBD2 | TRBV7-2 | many | CASSLGSGTSGRLDTQYF | TGTGCCAGCAGCTTGGGTTCGGGGACTAGCGGGAGATTAGATACGCAGTATTTT
TRBJ2-5 | NA | TRBV7-9 | few | CASSRVGGETQYF | TGTGCCAGCAGCAGGGTCGGCGGAGAGACCCAGTACTTC
TRBJ1-1 | TRBD1 | TRBV7-9 | many | CASSDGGGGRLSTEAFF | TGTGCCAGCAGCGACGGGGGAGGGGGCCGGTTGAGCACTGAAGCTTTCTTT
TRBJ1-4 | TRBD1 | TRBV12-5 | few | CASGKGQINEKLFF | TGTGCTAGTGGTAAGGGACAGATAAATGAAAAACTGTTTTTT
TRBJ2-5 | NA | TRBV7-3 | many | CASSEGPQETQYF | TGTGCCAGCAGTGAAGGGCCCCAAGAGACCCAGTACTTC
TRBJ2-5 | TRBD2 | TRBV19 | few | CASSIGLAGGPRETQYF | TGTGCCAGTAGTATTGGTCTAGCGGGAGGGCCGAGAGAGACCCAGTACTTC
TRBJ2-3 | NA | TRBV6-2/TRBV6-3 | few | CASSFRGSPDTQYF | TGTGCCAGCAGTTTTCGGGGTTCGCCAGATACGCAGTATTTT
TRBJ1-6 | TRBD1 | TRBV29-1 | NA | CSGSGTVGGNSPLHF | TGCAGCGGTTCCGGGACAGTCGGTGGAAATTCACCCCTCCACTTT